The TCR beta chain under discussion was sequenced for a study of T cell repertoires in cytomegalovirus infection (dated by TCRdb to about 2019). About the study as a whole: Donor HLA type was relevant to the analysis, as public TCR beta signatures indicated carriage of CMV infection together with the matching HLA type. Here is what the overall study found, with its caveats: Cumulative frequency of public TCR beta family members discriminated carriers of CMV infection plus the relevant HLA type in this cohort and an independent 352-donor cohort. The ex vivo response was dominated by HLA-C-restricted CMV-specific TCR beta clonotypes, which also provided the single most frequent clonotype in two of eight donors.

Sequencing relied on an Illumina HiSeq 1500. TCRdb handled the public reads itself, with Q25 trimming in fastp and clone calling in MiXCR, and kept productive beta chains. Rows are unified per CDR3 protein, each entry keeping the most common DNA and genes. This sample has fewer than 550,000 distinct CDR3 sequences in its table, and about 26% of those were observed once. 13% of the sample is held by the ten biggest clonotypes. The CDR3 covers 13 residues, taking in both the cysteine and the phenylalanine. Only the CDR3 DNA is retained, 39 bases long and in frame from the first base. Per the germline V gene, MDHEN is the CDR1 and SYDVKM is the CDR2. Cut back by 7 bases and 0 bases, the V and J ends lie 8 bases apart. On this clonotype itself: What this receptor recognizes is not known. Per-nucleotide qualities are absent, and no much larger clonotype sits a single base away.

Source material: PBMCs. The sequence links TRBV28 to TRBJ2-3, with a weak D call of TRBD2 (5 bases match). The sequence derives from a human donor in good health (CMV status not recorded). Some clones in this sample may be carry-over from other donors' samples. The encoded CDR3 is CASTGGSTDTQYF. Read as DNA, the sequence is TGTGCCAGCACGGGCGGGAGCACAGATACGCAGTATTTT.